The clone carrying this T cell receptor (beta chain) was seen more than once but under ten times. The data are from a study of T-cell reconstitution after alpha-beta-depleted transplantation in children. Unique molecular identifiers tagged the TCRbeta library. TCRdb itself ran the PCR reads through MiXCR, one entry per CDR3 protein. The sample lists about 610,000 distinct CDR3 sequences, under 12% occurring once. Germline V gene sequence: CDR1 SGHAT, CDR2 FQNNGV. Germline trimming cut 3 bases from V and 6 bases from J; bases unmatched to any gene: 19. The CDR3 runs to 18 residues. The sample consisted of PBMCs from the stem cell graft donor, taken from the stem cell graft. This chain links TRBV11-2 with TRBJ2-7, with TRBD2 identical over 8 bases. This receptor was obtained from a human donor who donated a stem cell graft to a child with acute myeloid leukemia. The CDR3 nucleotides are TGTGCCAGCAGCTTCCCGCGGGGGGCTAGCTCTCGGGGTAGCGAGCAGTACTTC. Protein sequence: CASSFPRGASSRGSEQYF.